The clone carrying this TCR beta chain occurred once. CDR3 length: 16 amino acids. Germline CDR1 is SGHTA and CDR2 is FQGTGA. V was clipped by 4 bases and J by 13 bases; unmatched bases: 14. This sample is part of a study of cytomegalovirus exposure and HLA in healthy donors. 60 Vbeta and 13 Jbeta primers were used in PCR. Some clones are missing from TCRdb's copy, which holds only in-frame ones; the method was immunoSEQ multiplex PCR. The sample holds 150,000 to 200,000 clones, around 80% seen once. The specimen was PBMCs. V is TRBV7-3 and J is TRBJ2-1; 12 bases are a match to TRBD2. This TCR derives from a man aged 45 to 65 in good health and CMV-seropositive. DNA for the CDR3: TGTGCCAGCAGCTCCCAACTAGCGGGGGGCCCCGGTATTCAGTTCTTC. This translates into CASSSQLAGGPGIQFF.